This T cell receptor (beta chain) was captured by sequencing in a study of cytomegalovirus exposure and HLA in healthy donors. With 60 Vbeta and 13 Jbeta primers, the PCR was carried out. Original processing notes: Later analysis identified roughly 82 million unique TCR beta chains, some 10 million shared. Clones were sequenced by immunoSEQ multiplex PCR, and TCRdb holds only the in-frame ones, with some missing. That table supplies the V and J calls and clone size; D and trimming were determined from the DNA. Counted here are more than 80,000 clones, approximately 71% occurring once; the ten biggest clones make up roughly 2.5%. V shed 7 bases and J 6 bases; nucleotides not matched to a gene: 4. Germline V gene sequence: CDR1 MNHNS, CDR2 SASEGT. The CDR3 covers 13 residues. Findings of the study overall: Later analysis identified a missense DCLRE1C variant that was linked to TCR beta V- and J-gene trimming.

This clone was detected once. Its antigen is currently unknown. The sequence was collected from a man aged 35 to 55 in good health and CMV-seronegative. The sample consisted of PBMCs. The J gene is TRBJ2-7, the V gene TRBV6-1, with TRBD2 identical over 12 bases. This CDR3 is CASTPSGGGEQYF. The DNA of the CDR3 is TGTGCCAGCACCCCTAGCGGGGGGGGCGAGCAGTACTTC.